The clone carrying this T cell receptor beta chain was seen only a few times. This CDR3 has 15 residues. With 1 base clipped from V and 2 bases from J, the junction kept 6 bases outside the gene matches. Per germline, CDR1 DFQATT and CDR2 SNEGSKA (reference sequence). The sample comes from a study of patients and donors after allogeneic stem cell transplantation. TCRdb recomputed calls from the RT-PCR reads with MiXCR, one row per CDR3 protein. The table has under 200,000 distinct CDR3 sequences, roughly 22% seen once; the top ten hold roughly 26%. The clonotype originates from a human donor who was either an allogeneic HSCT recipient or a stem cell or donor lymphocyte infusion donor (not recorded which). It is not recorded whose cells these are; they may come from a transplant donor. Sequences were obtained from blood, either unsorted or a sorted T cell fraction (not recorded which). The chain combines TRBV20-1 with TRBJ2-7; 9 bases map to TRBD2. Written as DNA, the CDR3 is TGCAGTGCTAGAGGGTATGCGGGGGGGCCCTACGAGCAGTACTTC. It specifies CSARGYAGGPYEQYF.